Included here is one T cell receptor (beta chain) sequence, with context. Its antigen is currently unknown. The data originate from a study of T cells in Graves' hyperthyroidism and ophthalmopathy. Study-level findings and limits: Most clonotypes expanded in the thyroid (above 0.001) were also present in blood. A model of 13 V-J features distinguished ophthalmopathy from stable hyperthyroidism.

Amplification targeted TCR beta CDR3 regions from RNA transcripts. First-round RT-PCR targeting the TCR CDR3 was performed with the HTBI primer set. In TCRdb, the multiplex PCR reads were re-called with MiXCR into one record per CDR3 protein. The sample yields 550,000 to 800,000 distinct CDR3 sequences, roughly a sixth seen once. Material for sequencing was blood. The TCR sequence derives from a man between 50 and 59 years old with Graves' hyperthyroidism.

CDR3 in amino acids: CASSLGDSVRTEAFF. The CDR3 DNA reads as TGTGCCAGCAGCTTGGGGGACTCGGTGAGAACTGAAGCTTTCTTT. The J gene is TRBJ1-1, the V gene TRBV7-3, with D possibly TRBD1 on 5 matching bases. CDR1 and CDR2 from the germline V gene are SGHTA and FQGTGA. The germline V and J ends were trimmed by 3 bases and 5 bases, with 16 bases remaining between them. The CDR3 extends over 15 amino acids.